The 6 T cell receptor beta chains below all came from one sample that was sequenced in a study of blood T cell repertoires in COVID-19. Only in-frame clones appear in the TCRdb table, and some are missing; sequencing was by immunoSEQ multiplex PCR. The sample has over 140,000 clones, roughly four fifths seen once. Specimen: peripheral blood. The receptors originated from a woman aged 80 or over with active or convalescent COVID-19.

This chain uses TRBV6-1 with TRBJ1-2; D might be TRBD1 (6 bases). This CDR3 region has 17 residues. The germline gives CDR1 MNHNS, CDR2 SASEGT. Trimming cost V 0 bases and J 0 bases, with 14 bases left between them. The CDR3 sequence: CASSEARSSGANYGYTF. CDR3 nucleotides: TGTGCCAGCAGTGAAGCCCGGTCGTCAGGGGCTAACTATGGCTACACCTTC.

In this sample, this clone turned up many times. The gene calls are TRBV3-1 (or the pseudogene TRBV3-2) and TRBJ2-1; D perhaps matches TRBD1 (8 bases). This CDR3 has 16 residues. V lost 3 bases, J lost 9 bases, and 21 bases lay in between. Per the germline V gene, CDR1 is LGHDT and CDR2 is YNNKEL (reference sequence). The CDR3 DNA is TGTGCCAGCAGCCAGGGAGGGACAGGTAGGTTTGGTGAGCAGTTCTTC. Protein product: CASSQGGTGRFGEQFF.

This clone was seen only a few times. The rearrangement links TRBV7-3 to TRBJ1-6; 8 nucleotides align to TRBD1. Germline trimming cut 5 bases from V and 11 bases from J; bases unmatched to any gene: 11. This CDR3 comprises 15 residues. Per the germline V gene, CDR1 is SGHTA and CDR2 is FQGTGA. The CDR3 is CASSPNADRATPLHF. The CDR3 nucleotides are TGTGCCAGCAGCCCGAACGCGGACAGGGCGACACCCCTCCACTTT.

In this sample, this clone turned up a few times. The chain has TRBV30 and TRBJ1-2; D is ambiguous. The CDR3 loop spans 13 amino acids. Trimming took 0 bases from V and 5 from J, leaving 10 bases between them. Germline CDR1 GTSNPN, CDR2 SVGIG (reference sequence). In DNA, the CDR3 is TGTGCCTGGAGTGTACGGACTCAATATGGCTACACCTTC. Protein sequence: CAWSVRTQYGYTF.

The rearrangement joins TRBV12-3 or TRBV12-4 to TRBJ2-7, with D unclear. The length of the CDR3 is 12 residues. With 1 base removed from V and 3 bases from J, the gap between germline ends came to 4 bases. Here the CDR3 reads CASSLDYYEQYF. The CDR3 nucleotides are TGTGCCAGCAGTTTAGACTACTACGAGCAGTACTTC.

A few counts support this clone. The chain links TRBV3-1 (or the pseudogene TRBV3-2) to TRBJ1-4; D not certain. Deletions cut 4 bases from V and 5 bases from J, with 8 bases between. There are 13 residues in the CDR3. CDR1 is LGHDT, CDR2 YNNKEL, per germline (reference sequence). Here the CDR3 DNA reads TGTGCCAGCAGCCTCGGGTCGAATGAAAAACTGTTTTTT. This encodes CASSLGSNEKLFF.